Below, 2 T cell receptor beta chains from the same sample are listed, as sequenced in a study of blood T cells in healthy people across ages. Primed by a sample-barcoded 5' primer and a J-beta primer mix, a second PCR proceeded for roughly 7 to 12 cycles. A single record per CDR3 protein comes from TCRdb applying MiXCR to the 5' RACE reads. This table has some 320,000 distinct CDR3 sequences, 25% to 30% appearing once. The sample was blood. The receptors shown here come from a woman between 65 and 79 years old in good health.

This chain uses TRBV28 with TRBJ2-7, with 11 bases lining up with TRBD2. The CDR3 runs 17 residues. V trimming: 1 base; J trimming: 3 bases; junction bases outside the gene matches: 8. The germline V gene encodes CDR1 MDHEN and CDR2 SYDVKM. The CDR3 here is CASSLSLTSGSYYEQYF. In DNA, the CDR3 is TGTGCCAGCAGTTTATCCCTAACTAGCGGGAGTTACTACGAGCAGTACTTC.

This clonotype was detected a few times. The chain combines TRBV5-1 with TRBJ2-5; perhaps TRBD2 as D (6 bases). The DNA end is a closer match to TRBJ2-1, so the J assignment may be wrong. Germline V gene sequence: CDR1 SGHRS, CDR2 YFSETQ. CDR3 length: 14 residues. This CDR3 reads CASRLGGNRDEQFF. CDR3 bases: TGCGCCAGCAGACTTGGGGGGAATCGGGATGAGCAGTTCTTC.